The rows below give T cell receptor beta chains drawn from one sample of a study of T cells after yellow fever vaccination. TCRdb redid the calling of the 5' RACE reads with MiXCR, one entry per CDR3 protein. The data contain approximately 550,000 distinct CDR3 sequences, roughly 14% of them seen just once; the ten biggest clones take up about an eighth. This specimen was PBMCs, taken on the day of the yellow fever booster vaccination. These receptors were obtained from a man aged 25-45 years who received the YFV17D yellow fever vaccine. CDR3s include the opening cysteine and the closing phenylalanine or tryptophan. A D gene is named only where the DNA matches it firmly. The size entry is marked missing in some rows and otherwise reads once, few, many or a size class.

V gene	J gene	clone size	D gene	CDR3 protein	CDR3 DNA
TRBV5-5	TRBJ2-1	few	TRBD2	CASSAAGGIEQFF	TGTGCCAGCAGCGCAGCGGGGGGGATTGAGCAGTTCTTC
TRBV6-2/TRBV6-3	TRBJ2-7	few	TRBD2	CASSSSGRPTYEQYF	TGTGCCAGCAGTTCCAGCGGGAGGCCTACCTACGAGCAGTACTTC
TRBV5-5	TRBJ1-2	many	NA	CASSQYRNYGYTF	TGTGCCAGCAGTCAATACAGGAACTATGGCTACACCTTC
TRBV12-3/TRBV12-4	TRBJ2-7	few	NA	CASSLQGEPKEQYF	TGTGCCAGCTCTTTGCAGGGCGAACCTAAGGAGCAGTACTTC
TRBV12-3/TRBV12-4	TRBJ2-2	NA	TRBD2	CASSPLLLGLAGGRRELFF	TGTGCCAGCAGTCCCCTCCTTCTAGGGCTAGCGGGAGGCCGCCGGGAGCTGTTTTTT
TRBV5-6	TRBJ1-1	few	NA	CASSLREPEVFF	TGTGCCAGCAGCTTGAGGGAACCAGAAGTCTTCTTT
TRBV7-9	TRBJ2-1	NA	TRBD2	CASSPLLRGRANEQFF	TGTGCCAGCAGCCCGCTACTGCGCGGGAGAGCCAATGAGCAGTTCTTC
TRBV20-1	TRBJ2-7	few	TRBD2	CSARDPTSGEYEQYF	TGCAGTGCTAGAGACCCGACTAGCGGGGAATACGAGCAGTACTTC
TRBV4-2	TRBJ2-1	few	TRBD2	CASSQESSGIDEQFF	TGTGCCAGCAGCCAAGAATCTAGCGGGATAGATGAGCAGTTCTTC
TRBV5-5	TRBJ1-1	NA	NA	CASSPLPGSEAFF	TGTGCCAGCAGCCCCCTACCGGGGTCTGAAGCTTTCTTT
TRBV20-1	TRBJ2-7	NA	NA	CSALGQSYEQYF	TGCAGTGCTCTAGGGCAATCCTACGAGCAGTACTTC
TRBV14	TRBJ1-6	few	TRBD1	CASSQTGGSPLHF	TGTGCCAGCAGTCAGACAGGGGGTTCACCCCTCCACTTT
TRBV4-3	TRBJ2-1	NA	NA	CASSQVMRGFNEQFF	TGCGCCAGCAGCCAAGTCATGCGAGGGTTTAATGAGCAGTTCTTC
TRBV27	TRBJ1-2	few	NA	CASTRTGNYGYTF	TGTGCCAGCACCCGGACCGGTAACTATGGCTACACCTTC